The present T cell receptor (beta chain) was sequenced within a study of shared clonotypes between healthy human individuals. Findings of the study overall: Tissues were not sampled, only blood, and their repertoires likely differ.

This CDR3 spans 13 amino acids. The V gene lost 3 bases and the J gene lost 5 bases, with 10 bases spanning the gap. CDR1 and CDR2 from the germline V gene are MGHRA and YSYEKL. As concerns this clone: Its antigen is not identified. This same CDR3 is encoded by further DNA sequences in the sample.

TCRdb's copy holds only in-frame clones and misses some; the assay was immunoSEQ multiplex PCR. The sample holds just over 2,000,000 clones, about 95% seen once. CD45RO-negative CD8 cells positively selected for CCR7 made up the naive population, which excluded terminally differentiated effector memory CD45RA+ cells. The sequencing sample was made of naive CD8+ T cells sorted from blood. V gene TRBV4-1 combines with J gene TRBJ2-5; D remains ambiguous. This clonotype was obtained from a man younger than 35 in good health. Here the CDR3 reads CASSQEPRETQYF. The CDR3, as DNA: TGCGCCAGCAGCCAGGAACCCAGGGAGACCCAGTACTTC.